A single sample gave rise to the 20 T cell receptor beta chains below, sequenced in a study of shared clonotypes between healthy human individuals. Sequenced by immunoSEQ multiplex PCR; TCRdb stores in-frame clones only, minus some. The sample carries about 460,000 clones, more than 70% recorded once. Sequences were obtained from PBMCs. Receptor source: a woman aged 40-49 years in good health. Some clones in this sample may be carry-over from other donors' samples.

On this clone itself: Just one base apart from a much larger clone, this may be a read error. The chain combines TRBV5-4 with TRBJ2-1, with 8 nucleotides matching TRBD2. With 4 bases clipped from V and 0 bases from J, the junction kept 3 bases outside the gene matches. CDR1 is SGHNT, CDR2 YYREEE, per germline (reference sequence). This CDR3 is 15 amino acids long. The CDR3 region has the DNA TGTGCCAGCAGCGCCAGCGGGGGCTCCTACAATGAGCAGTTCTTC. This translates into CASSASGGSYNEQFF.

This chain links TRBV30 with TRBJ1-2, with D possibly being TRBD1 (5 bases). CDR3 length equals 13 residues. Trimming left V 4 bases short and J 8 bases short, with 17 bases between. Germline CDR1 is GTSNPN and CDR2 is SVGIG (reference sequence). The CDR3 coding sequence is TGTGCCTGGACGCCTAAGGGACTGAGCGGCTACACCTTC. Amino acid sequence: CAWTPKGLSGYTF.

This clone was seen only a few times. The rearrangement joins TRBV27 to TRBJ2-6, with TRBD1 as a possible D gene (6 bases). Germline assignment: CDR1 MNHEY and CDR2 SMNVEV (reference sequence). CDR3 length: 17 residues. Trimming cost V 6 bases and J 3 bases, with 18 bases left between them. CDR3 coding DNA: TGTGCCAGCAGAGGGGGTAGAACAGGTTTTGGGGCCAACGTCCTGACTTTC. It specifies CASRGGRTGFGANVLTF.

The DNA for the CDR3 is TGCAGCATAGGCCATGAAAAACTGTTTTTT. Its translation is CSIGHEKLFF. The rearrangement links TRBV20-1 to TRBJ1-4; D remains ambiguous. The germline V gene encodes CDR1 DFQATT and CDR2 SNEGSKA (reference sequence). The CDR3 length is 10 residues.

The J gene is TRBJ2-2, the V gene TRBV5-1; TRBD1 aligns across 8 bases. Germline lookup yields CDR1 SGHRS and CDR2 YFSETQ. The CDR3 consists of 16 residues. V gave up 3 bases and J gave up 1 base; unmatched junction bases: 5. In DNA form, the CDR3 reads TGCGCCAGCAGCTCGACAGGGGTCTTGAACACCGGGGAGCTGTTTTTT. Amino acid sequence: CASSSTGVLNTGELFF. The full variable domain, rest sourced from reference TRBV5-1 and TRBJ2-2, is KAGVTQTPRYLIKTRGQQVTLSCSPISGHRSVSWYQQTPGQGLQFLFEYFSETQRNKGNFPGRFSGRQFSNSRSEMNVSTLELGDSALYLCASSSTGVLNTGELFFGEGSRLTVL.

This rearrangement joins TRBV6-6 to TRBJ2-3; D is unresolved. The V gene's germline CDR1 is MNHNY and CDR2 SVGAGI (reference sequence). The CDR3 spans 11 residues. V was shortened by 6 bases and J by 2 bases, with 3 bases between the two germline ends. The CDR3 DNA sequence: TGTGCCAGCAGGTCCACAGATACGCAGTATTTT. Its protein is CASRSTDTQYF.

The chain combines TRBV5-1 with TRBJ2-1; D gene uncertain. Trimming removed 2 bases at V and 0 bases at J, with 12 bases between. The CDR3 consists of 16 residues. Per germline, CDR1 SGHRS and CDR2 YFSETQ. CDR3: CASSFLALDSYNEQFF. In DNA form, the CDR3 reads TGCGCCAGCAGCTTTCTTGCGTTGGACTCCTACAATGAGCAGTTCTTC. The full variable domain, completed using reference TRBV5-1 and TRBJ2-1, is KAGVTQTPRYLIKTRGQQVTLSCSPISGHRSVSWYQQTPGQGLQFLFEYFSETQRNKGNFPGRFSGRQFSNSRSEMNVSTLELGDSALYLCASSFLALDSYNEQFFGPGTRLTVL.

The chain carries TRBV7-9 and TRBJ2-1, with D unresolved. Germline CDR1 reads SEHNR; CDR2 reads FQNEAQ (reference sequence). The CDR3 has 13 residues. V was pared by 1 base and J by 13 bases, with 14 bases between. In DNA, the CDR3 is TGTGCCAGCAGCTTAGTTGGCAGCAATTTACAGTTCTTC. Residues: CASSLVGSNLQFF.

About this clone: This likely stems from a read error, as it lies one base from a far larger clone. This chain joins TRBV18 and TRBJ1-1; TRBD1 aligns across 7 bases. The CDR3 spans 14 residues. Germline values: CDR1 KGHSH, CDR2 LQKENI. CDR3: CASSPQGASTGAFF. Written as DNA, the CDR3 is TGTGCCAGCTCACCACAGGGGGCAAGCACTGGAGCTTTCTTT.

This chain uses TRBV7-3 with TRBJ2-6; no reliable D call. With 5 bases removed from V and 2 bases from J, the gap between germline ends came to 10 bases. Germline lookup yields CDR1 SGHTA and CDR2 FQGTGA. This CDR3 region has 15 residues. CDR3 DNA: TGTGCCAGCAGCCCCGTGCTGGCTGGGGCCAACGTCCTGACTTTC. It yields the protein CASSPVLAGANVLTF.

The genes are TRBV19 and TRBJ2-7; 7 bases fit TRBD1. The CDR3 extends over 14 amino acids. V trimming: 4 bases; J trimming: 1 base; junction bases outside the gene matches: 4. The germline V gene has CDR1 LNHDA and CDR2 SQIVND (reference sequence). This CDR3 reads CASSNTGVSYEQYF. In DNA, the CDR3 is TGTGCCAGTAGTAATACAGGGGTATCCTACGAGCAGTACTTC.

The rearrangement uses TRBV29-1 and TRBJ1-2, with 11 bases identical to TRBD1. The CDR3 has 14 residues. Per germline, CDR1 SQVTM and CDR2 ANQGSEA. V was clipped by 4 bases and J by 7 bases; unmatched bases: 8. The CDR3 here is CSVARDRGTGGYTF. CDR3 nucleotides: TGCAGCGTTGCTCGGGACAGGGGGACGGGTGGCTACACCTTC.

The genes are TRBV6-6 and TRBJ2-7; D is unclear. The CDR3 length is 13 residues. Germline-derived CDR1 and CDR2 are MNHNY and SVGAGI (reference sequence). The V gene lost 2 bases and the J gene lost 2 bases, with 7 bases spanning the gap. CDR3 in amino acids: CASSYLGAYEQYF. The CDR3, as DNA: TGTGCCAGCAGTTACCTTGGTGCCTACGAGCAGTACTTC.

V usage is TRBV29-1 and J usage is TRBJ2-2, with 8 bases aligning to TRBD2. J was trimmed by 7 bases and V by 3 bases; bases with no gene match: 4. The germline gives CDR1 SQVTM, CDR2 ANQGSEA. The CDR3 length is 13 residues. The chain's CDR3 is CSVDRGGVGELFF. The CDR3 DNA reads TGCAGCGTTGACCGGGGGGGCGTCGGGGAGCTGTTTTTT.

This clone has a single count. V and J are TRBV5-1 and TRBJ1-1; TRBD1 aligns across 9 bases. V lost 6 bases to trimming and J lost 7 bases; unmatched junction nucleotides: 7. The CDR3 has 13 amino acids. Germline V gene sequence: CDR1 SGHRS, CDR2 YFSETQ. CDR3 residues: CASTQGARNEAFF. The CDR3 DNA follows: TGCGCCAGCACACAGGGGGCTAGGAATGAAGCTTTCTTT.

This clone has only a few counts. The genes are TRBV2 and TRBJ2-5; 7 positions agree with TRBD2. The CDR3 totals 13 residues. Germline-derived CDR1 and CDR2 are SNHLY and FYNNEI. V shed 6 bases and J 5 bases; nucleotides not matched to a gene: 6. CDR3 bases: TGTGCCAGCAGGGGGGAGGGCCGTGAGACCCAGTACTTC. Translated, it gives CASRGEGRETQYF. The full variable domain, its missing parts supplied by reference TRBV2 and TRBJ2-5, is EPEVTQTPSHQVTQMGQEVILRCVPISNHLYFYWYRQILGQKVEFLVSFYNNEISEKSEIFDDQFSVERPDGSNFTLKIRSTKLEDSAMYFCASRGEGRETQYFGPGTRLLVL.

This chain links TRBV30 with TRBJ2-7, with 9 bases that match TRBD2. CDR1 and CDR2 from the germline V gene are GTSNPN and SVGIG (reference sequence). This CDR3 comprises 15 residues. The junction had 16 bases not matched to a gene; V was cut back by 8 bases and J by 5 bases. The CDR3 loop is CAQSAGGSMYNEQYF. The CDR3 bases are TGTGCCCAATCAGCGGGAGGTTCCATGTACAACGAGCAGTACTTC.

The V gene is TRBV9, the J gene TRBJ2-3; 11 bases match TRBD2. V gave up 4 bases and J gave up 5 bases; unmatched junction bases: 9. CDR3 length: 16 amino acids. Germline-derived CDR1 and CDR2 are SGDLS and YYNGEE. CDR3 DNA sequence: TGTGCCAGCAGCCCGCTTAGCGGGAGGGCCGGAGATACGCAGTATTTT. Its translation: CASSPLSGRAGDTQYF.

This clone was seen only a few times. The chain carries TRBV5-6 and TRBJ1-4; 8 bases fit TRBD1. With V trimmed by 5 bases and J by 6 bases, 6 bases remained unmatched. Germline CDR1 reads SGHDT; CDR2 reads YYEEEE. The CDR3 consists of 14 residues. In nucleotides, the CDR3 is TGTGCCAGCAGACCACCGGACAGGGATGAAAAACTGTTTTTT. Translation gives CASRPPDRDEKLFF.

The rearrangement joins TRBV28 to TRBJ1-3; D remains ambiguous. The germline V gene encodes CDR1 MDHEN and CDR2 SYDVKM. V lost 6 bases to trimming and J lost 0 bases, with 15 bases between them. The CDR3 has 16 amino acids. The CDR3 sequence is CASSWQVQSSGNTIYF. CDR3 DNA sequence: TGTGCCAGCAGCTGGCAGGTCCAGAGCTCTGGAAACACCATATATTTT.